What follows are 26 T cell receptor beta chains derived from one specimen sequenced in a study of control samples from healthy donors and cancer patients. TCRdb keeps only in-frame clones here, not all; method: immunoSEQ multiplex PCR. This sample has around 28,000 clones, with roughly 90% found just once. The sequenced sample consisted of PBMCs. All receptors derive from a man aged 50-60 years with lung cancer.

The V gene is TRBV6-2 or TRBV6-3, the J gene TRBJ2-7; 9 positions match TRBD2. V shed 4 bases, J shed 2 bases, and the junction held 6 bases outside the gene matches. Germline V gene sequence: CDR1 MNHEY, CDR2 SVGEGT. The CDR3 covers 15 residues. The CDR3 DNA reads TGTGCCAGCAGTTTTAGTAGCGGGGGAACCTACGAGCAGTACTTC. Translating it yields CASSFSSGGTYEQYF.

The rearrangement uses TRBV5-1 and TRBJ2-2; 11 bases are shared with TRBD1. In germline, CDR1 is SGHRS, CDR2 YFSETQ. The CDR3 is 15 residues long. V dropped 5 bases and J dropped 4; count of bases not matched to a gene: 4. The CDR3 coding sequence is TGCGCCAGCAGTCGAGGACAGGGGGCCACCGGGGAGCTGTTTTTT. Protein sequence: CASSRGQGATGELFF. The variable domain in full, with the rest retrieved from reference TRBV5-1 and TRBJ2-2, is KAGVTQTPRYLIKTRGQQVTLSCSPISGHRSVSWYQQTPGQGLQFLFEYFSETQRNKGNFPGRFSGRQFSNSRSEMNVSTLELGDSALYLCASSRGQGATGELFFGEGSRLTVL.

V gene TRBV23-1 combines with J gene TRBJ2-1; 8 positions match TRBD1. Being an ORF, TRBV23-1 has a function that is uncertain. V shed 4 bases and J 5 bases; nucleotides not matched to a gene: 10. This CDR3 is built from 16 residues. CDR3 amino acids: CASSPNHRGKDNEQFF. The DNA of the CDR3 is TGCGCCAGCAGTCCGAACCACAGGGGGAAGGACAATGAGCAGTTCTTC.

This clone was picked up one time. Because the CDR3 is missing its conserved closing phenylalanine or tryptophan, this is likely a read error. No DNA is shown, since the ends of the CDR3 on it are uncertain; the CDR3 is the one TCRdb lists. V usage is TRBV5-4 and J usage is TRBJ2-3. CDR1 is SGHNT, CDR2 YYREEE, per germline (reference sequence). A total of 12 residues make up the CDR3, ends included. CDR3 residues: CASSSPWGAESH.

The rearrangement links TRBV5-1 to TRBJ1-5; 11 bases fit TRBD1. Germline V gene data show CDR1 as SGHRS and CDR2 as YFSETQ. The CDR3 covers 15 residues. The J segment lost 3 bases and the V segment lost 4 bases, leaving 3 bases of the junction unmatched. Here the CDR3 DNA reads TGCGCCAGCAGCGAGGGACAGGGGGTCAATCAGCCCCAGCATTTT. It specifies CASSEGQGVNQPQHF.

This chain joins TRBV5-8 and TRBJ2-7, with D tentatively TRBD1 (6 bases). The CDR3 sequence is 11 residues long. From germline, CDR1 is SGHTS and CDR2 YDEGEE. Trimming took off 0 bases at V and 13 bases at J, with 11 bases between the two ends. The CDR3 here is CASSLERGSYF. Written as DNA, the CDR3 is TGTGCCAGCAGCTTGGAAAGGGGGTCCTACTTC. Full variable domain (missing parts from reference TRBV5-8 and TRBJ2-7): EAGVTQSPTHLIKTRGQQATLRCSPISGHTSVYWYQQALGLGLQFLLWYDEGEERNRGNFPPRFSGRQFPNYSSELNVNALELEDSALYLCASSLERGSYFGPGTRLTVT.

The rearrangement joins TRBV4-1 to TRBJ2-5; D is ambiguous. Germline CDR1 MGHRA, CDR2 YSYEKL. The CDR3 is made up of 13 amino acids. The ends were cut back, 5 bases at V and 5 bases at J, with 12 bases in the middle. In DNA, the CDR3 is TGCGCCAGCAGCTTGGTACTGAGGGAGACCCAGTACTTC. This encodes CASSLVLRETQYF.

The chain combines TRBV5-1 with TRBJ1-4; 10 bases align to TRBD1. Trimming removed 4 bases from V and 8 bases from J; junction bases left unmatched: 5. Germline V gene lookup returns CDR1 SGHRS and CDR2 YFSETQ. The CDR3 is made up of 14 amino acids. CDR3 bases: TGCGCCAGCAGCCCCGGGACAGGGGACGAAAAACTGTTTTTT. Protein sequence: CASSPGTGDEKLFF.

The gene calls are TRBV6-5 and TRBJ2-7; D is unresolved. The CDR3 consists of 13 residues. The V gene's germline CDR1 is MNHEY and CDR2 SVGAGI. The V end lost 5 bases, the J end lost 2 bases, and 10 bases lay between the germline ends. DNA for the CDR3: TGTGCCAGCAGTCCCGACACGACCTACGAGCAGTACTTC. Amino acids: CASSPDTTYEQYF.

The CDR3 DNA reads TGTGCCAGCTCACCGGGCGGGGACACCGGGGAGCTGTTTTTT. This encodes CASSPGGDTGELFF. J is TRBJ2-2 and V is TRBV18, with TRBD2 as a possible D gene (6 bases). Trimming pared 3 bases from V and 3 bases from J, leaving 8 bases between. The CDR3 covers 14 residues. Germline V gene lookup returns CDR1 KGHSH and CDR2 LQKENI.

This clone was detected a few times. The chain uses TRBV5-1 and TRBJ2-1; TRBD2 matches at 9 bases. From germline, CDR1 is SGHRS and CDR2 YFSETQ. This CDR3 has 17 residues. With 1 base clipped from V and 0 bases from J, the junction kept 5 bases outside the gene matches. The CDR3 sequence: CASSLRSGGLSYNEQFF. CDR3 DNA: TGCGCCAGCAGCTTGCGTAGCGGGGGTCTCTCCTACAATGAGCAGTTCTTC.

The rearrangement joins TRBV4-3 to TRBJ2-2; 9 positions match TRBD1. The V segment lost 4 bases and the J segment 5 bases; nucleotides outside the gene matches: 14. The length of the CDR3 is 18 residues. Germline V lookup: CDR1 LGHNA, CDR2 YSLEER. The CDR3, as DNA: TGCGCCAGCAGCCCCATTGCCCCGGGGACAGGGCGAACCGGGGAGCTGTTTTTT. Translated: CASSPIAPGTGRTGELFF.

With regard to this clone: The sample holds other DNA sequences that translate to the same CDR3. The V gene is TRBV11-3, the J gene TRBJ2-1; 14 positions agree with TRBD2. The germline V gene has CDR1 SGHNT and CDR2 YENEEA. The J segment lost 7 bases and the V segment lost 5 bases, leaving 16 bases of the junction unmatched. This CDR3 has 19 amino acids. The CDR3 DNA follows: TGTGCCAGCAGCCCCGGGGGGACTAGCGGGGGTATAGGTGGGAATGAGCAGTTCTTC. Protein: CASSPGGTSGGIGGNEQFF. The whole variable domain, remainder taken from reference TRBV11-3 and TRBJ2-1, is EAGVVQSPRYKIIEKKQPVAFWCNPISGHNTLYWYLQNLGQGPELLIRYENEEAVDDSQLPKDRFSAERLKGVDSTLKIQPAELGDSAVYLCASSPGGTSGGIGGNEQFFGPGTRLTVL.

The chain carries TRBV4-3 and TRBJ1-1; TRBD1 aligns across 9 bases. CDR1 and CDR2 (germline): LGHNA, YSLEER. This CDR3 region has 16 residues. The V and J ends lost 2 bases and 7 bases, in that order; junction bases with no gene match: 11. Here the CDR3 DNA reads TGCGCCAGCAGCCAACTAATTCTGACGGGACAGGGTGAAGCTTTCTTT. It translates to CASSQLILTGQGEAFF.

The V and J genes are TRBV24-1 and TRBJ2-1; a possible D gene is TRBD1 (6 bases). V lost 6 bases, J lost 14 bases, and 22 bases lay in between. There are 14 residues in the CDR3. In germline, CDR1 is KGHDR, CDR2 SFDVKD. The CDR3 sequence: CATSNLHRDTYEFF. As DNA, the CDR3 is TGTGCCACCAGTAACTTACACCGGGACACCTATGAGTTCTTC.

The J gene is TRBJ2-3, the V gene TRBV6-1; D remains unclear. Germline V lookup: CDR1 MNHNS, CDR2 SASEGT. The CDR3 length is 17 residues. The germline V and J ends were trimmed by 0 bases and 0 bases, with 13 bases remaining between them. CDR3 loop: CASSEAVQPSSTDTQYF. CDR3 coding DNA: TGTGCCAGCAGTGAAGCGGTGCAGCCATCTAGCACAGATACGCAGTATTTT.

The table lists this clone with a few counts. The CDR3 DNA sequence: TGTGCCAGCAGTTTAGCGGACTCTGGAAACACCATATATTTT. This encodes CASSLADSGNTIYF. This rearrangement joins TRBV28 to TRBJ1-3; no clear D. V was pared by 2 bases and J by 0 bases, with 5 bases between. The CDR3 loop spans 14 amino acids. Germline V gives CDR1 MDHEN, CDR2 SYDVKM.

The rearrangement joins TRBV11-2 to TRBJ1-1; maybe TRBD1 (6 bases). This CDR3 is built from 14 residues. Per the germline V gene, CDR1 is SGHAT and CDR2 is FQNNGV. V lost 2 bases and J 4 bases, leaving 11 bases between the germline ends. In DNA form, the CDR3 reads TGTGCCAGCAGCTTAAGGGTAGGGGGCACTGAAGCTTTCTTT. Protein: CASSLRVGGTEAFF. The whole variable domain, remainder taken from reference TRBV11-2 and TRBJ1-1, is EAGVAQSPRYKIIEKRQSVAFWCNPISGHATLYWYQQILGQGPKLLIQFQNNGVVDDSQLPKDRFSAERLKGVDSTLKIQPAKLEDSAVYLCASSLRVGGTEAFFGQGTRLTVV.

The rearrangement links TRBV3-1 (or the pseudogene TRBV3-2) to TRBJ1-1, with unresolved D. Germline assignment: CDR1 LGHDT and CDR2 YNNKEL (reference sequence). The CDR3 is 14 amino acids. Between the trimmed V and J ends, which lost 2 bases and 6 bases, there was a span of 13 bases. In nucleotides, the CDR3 is TGTGCCAGCAGCCAACTGGACGGCGGCGCTGAAGCTTTCTTT. It encodes CASSQLDGGAEAFF.

This clone came up once. The V and J genes are TRBV3-1 (or the pseudogene TRBV3-2) and TRBJ2-3; 12 positions match TRBD1. CDR1 and CDR2 from the germline V gene are LGHDT and YNNKEL (reference sequence). The junction had 12 bases not matched to a gene; V was cut back by 4 bases and J by 1 base. CDR3 length: 19 amino acids. The CDR3 nucleotides are TGTGCCAGCAGCCCGGGACAGGGGGCGGTTTTAGCTGGCACAGATACGCAGTATTTT. Protein sequence: CASSPGQGAVLAGTDTQYF.

The rearrangement uses TRBV7-9 and TRBJ2-2, with 11 bases lining up with TRBD1. Germline assignment: CDR1 SEHNR and CDR2 FQNEAQ (reference sequence). The CDR3 has 12 residues. J was trimmed by 8 bases and V by 8 bases; bases with no gene match: 1. The CDR3 bases are TGTGCCAGCGGACAGGGGGCGGGGGAGCTGTTTTTT. Protein product: CASGQGAGELFF.

This clone has only one observation. Mismatch with germline at one junction end may stem from a read error. This chain connects TRBV5-8 to TRBJ2-2, with D possibly matching TRBD2 (5 bases). The CDR3 is made up of 14 amino acids. The germline gives CDR1 SGHTS, CDR2 YDEGEE. The CDR3 loop is CTSGRSLHTGELFF. The CDR3 DNA is TGTACCAGCGGCAGGAGTTTACACACCGGGGAGCTGTTTTTT.

This sequence joins TRBV5-1 and TRBJ2-2, with D perhaps matching TRBD2 (6 bases). Germline loops: CDR1 SGHRS, CDR2 YFSETQ. Trimming took off 0 bases at V and 7 bases at J, with 13 bases between the two ends. The CDR3 runs to 15 residues. The CDR3 loop reads CASSLAGTPVGELFF. The CDR3 region has the DNA TGCGCCAGCAGCTTGGCCGGGACTCCAGTCGGGGAGCTGTTTTTT.

This chain joins TRBV9 and TRBJ2-3, with 7 bases identical to TRBD1. V lost 3 bases to trimming and J lost 0 bases; unmatched junction nucleotides: 7. CDR3 length: 16 residues. Germline CDR1 and CDR2: SGDLS and YYNGEE. The CDR3 nucleotides are TGTGCCAGCAGCGCGACAGGGTTTGGTAGCACAGATACGCAGTATTTT. It translates to CASSATGFGSTDTQYF.

The chain combines TRBV24-1 with TRBJ2-1; 8 positions agree with TRBD1. The CDR3 length is 14 residues. The V gene end was trimmed by 0 bases and the J gene end by 8 bases; junction bases not matched to a gene: 2. Germline lookup yields CDR1 KGHDR and CDR2 SFDVKD. CDR3 region: CATSDLPGGDEQFF. The DNA of the CDR3 is TGTGCCACCAGTGATTTGCCAGGGGGCGATGAGCAGTTCTTC.

This chain links TRBV5-5 with TRBJ2-1, with a weak D call TRBD1 (6 bases). The CDR3 has 15 amino acids. Between the trimmed V and J ends, which lost 4 bases and 4 bases, there was a span of 15 bases. Germline CDR1 reads SGHKS; CDR2 reads YYEKEE (reference sequence). CDR3 DNA sequence: TGTGCCAGCAGCCTGTCCCGGGACACTTACAATGAGCAGTTCTTC. Translated, it gives CASSLSRDTYNEQFF.